A single sample gave rise to the 26 T cell receptor beta chains below, sequenced in a study of blood T cells in healthy people across ages. Sample-barcoded 5' priming and a J-beta primer mix drove a second PCR of about 7 to 12 cycles. TCRdb recomputed calls from the 5' RACE reads with MiXCR, one row per CDR3 protein. The data contain 900,000 to 950,000 distinct CDR3 sequences, around 29% of them singletons. These data also formed part of another study, on T cells of mothers and their children.

Source material: blood. Every receptor here comes from a middle-aged woman in good health.

As to this clonotype: A much larger clone lies one base from this, so it may be a read error. The chain employs TRBV18 and TRBJ2-7; a possible D gene is TRBD1 (6 bases). Per germline, CDR1 KGHSH and CDR2 LQKENI. CDR3 size: 16 residues. Here the CDR3 reads CASSPIWSDRGYEQCF. The CDR3 DNA follows: TGTGCCAGCTCACCAATATGGTCGGACAGAGGCTACGAGCAGTGCTTC.

This clonotype turned up a few times. The V gene is TRBV12-3 or TRBV12-4, the J gene TRBJ1-5; TRBD1 agrees at 9 bases. The V gene end was trimmed by 3 bases and the J gene end by 0 bases; junction bases not matched to a gene: 9. There are 18 residues in the CDR3. The DNA of the CDR3 is TGTGCCAGCAGTTTTGGGGACAGGGTGGGGATTAGCAATCAGCCCCAGCATTTT. Translating gives CASSFGDRVGISNQPQHF.

This clonotype was detected only a few times. The chain combines TRBV7-9 with TRBJ1-6; no reliable D call. The V gene lost 2 bases and the J gene lost 8 bases, with 4 bases spanning the gap. Germline V lookup: CDR1 SEHNR, CDR2 FQNEAQ (reference sequence). This CDR3 has 12 residues. As DNA, the CDR3 is TGTGCCAGCAGCTTATCAGATTCACCCCTCCACTTT. Translation gives CASSLSDSPLHF.

The rearrangement uses TRBV6-6 and TRBJ1-2, with a tentative D call TRBD1 (6 bases). The germline V gene has CDR1 MNHNY and CDR2 SVGAGI (reference sequence). V was shortened by 5 bases and J by 0 bases, with 10 bases between the two germline ends. The CDR3 spans 14 residues. The CDR3 bases are TGTGCCAGCAGTCGGACAGACGCTAACTATGGCTACACCTTC. It yields the protein CASSRTDANYGYTF.

There are a few counts of this clonotype. CDR3 region: CASRRRGDQPQHF. The CDR3 DNA reads as TGTGCCAGCAGAAGGAGGGGGGATCAGCCCCAGCATTTT. The rearrangement joins TRBV12-3 or TRBV12-4 to TRBJ1-5, with TRBD1 as a possible D gene (6 bases). The CDR3 spans 13 residues. The V and J ends lost 6 bases and 5 bases respectively, with 11 bases between them.

The table lists this clonotype with a few counts. This CDR3 reads CASSPLSNTEAFF. DNA of the CDR3: TGTGCCAGCAGCCCACTCTCGAACACTGAAGCTTTCTTT. This chain links TRBV3-1 with TRBJ1-1; D is unresolved. V was clipped by 4 bases and J by 1 base, with 7 bases between them. This CDR3 is 13 amino acids long. Germline V CDR1 and CDR2: LGHDT, YNNKEL (reference sequence).

The rearrangement uses TRBV12-3 or TRBV12-4 and TRBJ2-3; D is perhaps TRBD1 (7 bases). The CDR3 contains 16 residues. V was pared by 7 bases and J by 4 bases, with 21 bases between. CDR3 loop: CASTLGGRGASDTQYF. The CDR3 DNA is TGTGCCAGCACCCTGGGGGGCAGGGGGGCCTCAGATACGCAGTATTTT.

This clonotype was found many times. The V gene is TRBV12-3 or TRBV12-4, the J gene TRBJ2-1; the D gene is possibly TRBD1 (8 bases). Trimming took off 6 bases at V and 4 bases at J, with 22 bases between the two ends. The CDR3 loop spans 17 amino acids. CDR3 sequence reads: CASSPGGGRGQYNEQFF. CDR3 DNA: TGTGCCAGCAGCCCAGGCGGGGGCAGGGGGCAATACAATGAGCAGTTCTTC.

Regarding this clonotype: A junction end diverges from the germline sequence, so it may reflect a read error. This chain links TRBV12-3 or TRBV12-4 with TRBJ2-6; no definite D call. The CDR3 spans 17 residues. CDR3 DNA: TGTGCCAGCAGTCCCCCGGGCGCTCTCCCTGGGACCAACGTCCTGACTTTC. Translation: CASSPPGALPGTNVLTF.

The table lists this clonotype with a few counts. This rearrangement joins TRBV4-3 to TRBJ2-5; TRBD2 aligns across 12 bases. With 4 bases clipped from V and 4 bases from J, the junction kept 4 bases outside the gene matches. This CDR3 region has 15 residues. Germline V lookup: CDR1 LGHNA, CDR2 YSLEER. The CDR3 region is CASSLTSGRGETQYF. The CDR3 DNA reads TGCGCCAGCAGCCTGACTAGCGGGAGAGGAGAGACCCAGTACTTC.

This clonotype appeared a few times. The chain recombines TRBV7-9 with TRBJ2-7, with D possibly TRBD1 on 5 matching bases. Germline V gives CDR1 SEHNR, CDR2 FQNEAQ (reference sequence). The CDR3 has 12 residues. Trimming removed 5 bases from V and 6 bases from J, with 11 bases in between. The CDR3 sequence is CASSPLDTEQYF. CDR3 DNA sequence: TGTGCCAGCAGCCCCTTGGACACCGAGCAGTACTTC.

This rearrangement joins TRBV6-2 or TRBV6-3 to TRBJ1-1, with 7 bases lining up with TRBD1. The trim removed 6 bases at V and 1 base at J, leaving 11 bases unmatched. The CDR3 has 16 amino acids. From germline, CDR1 is MNHEY and CDR2 SVGEGT. The CDR3 nucleotides read TGTGCCAGCAGGACGCCCTGGACAGGCGAGAACACTGAAGCTTTCTTT. Translating gives CASRTPWTGENTEAFF.

The chain joins TRBV4-2 to TRBJ2-1; TRBD2 agrees at 11 bases. CDR1 is LGHNA, CDR2 YNFKEQ, per germline. The CDR3 contains 15 residues. V gave up 3 bases and J gave up 4 bases; unmatched junction bases: 2. The CDR3 sequence is CASSQRTSGYNEQFF. The CDR3, as DNA: TGTGCCAGCAGCCAGAGGACTAGCGGGTACAATGAGCAGTTCTTC.

The sample holds many counts of this clonotype. The chain carries TRBV3-1 and TRBJ2-7, with 8 bases aligning to TRBD1. The CDR3 covers 13 residues. Per germline, CDR1 LGHDT and CDR2 YNNKEL (reference sequence). V dropped 5 bases and J dropped 4; count of bases not matched to a gene: 4. The CDR3 DNA sequence: TGTGCCAGCAGCAACGGACAGGGTTACGAGCAGTACTTC. Amino acid sequence: CASSNGQGYEQYF.

The table lists this clonotype with a few counts. The V gene is TRBV2, the J gene TRBJ1-6, with 9 nucleotides matching TRBD1. The CDR3 sequence is 14 residues long. The trim removed 2 bases at V and 9 bases at J, leaving 2 bases unmatched. Germline values: CDR1 SNHLY, CDR2 FYNNEI. CDR3 sequence (DNA): TGTGCCAGCAGTGAATACAGGGGGCGTTCACCCCTCCACTTT. Its translation: CASSEYRGRSPLHF.

The rearrangement uses TRBV6-2 or TRBV6-3 and TRBJ2-3; D is ambiguous. The CDR3 covers 12 residues. Per germline, CDR1 MNHEY and CDR2 SVGEGT. V dropped 0 bases and J dropped 4 bases, with 2 bases sitting between them. In DNA, the CDR3 is TGTGCCAGCAGTTACTCGCCAGATACGCAGTATTTT. The encoded protein is CASSYSPDTQYF.

About this clonotype itself: This may come from a read error, since a much larger clone is one base off. This chain joins TRBV25-1 and TRBJ2-1, with a weak D call TRBD1 (6 bases). Germline V gives CDR1 MGHDK, CDR2 SYGVNS. CDR3 size: 14 residues. Here the CDR3 reads CARRGLSPYNEQFF. The CDR3 DNA reads TGTGCCCGCAGGGGATTGAGTCCTTACAATGAGCAGTTCTTC. Full variable domain (remainder filled in from reference TRBV25-1 and TRBJ2-1): EADIYQTPRYLVIGTGKKITLECSQTMGHDKMYWYQQDPGMELHLIHYSYGVNSTEKGDLSSESTVSRIRTEHFPLTLESARPSHTSQYLCARRGLSPYNEQFFGPGTRLTVL.

This clonotype has at least ten counts. The chain carries TRBV20-1 and TRBJ1-6; D is unresolved. V was pared by 0 bases and J by 0 bases, with 12 bases between. Germline lookup yields CDR1 DFQATT and CDR2 SNEGSKA (reference sequence). CDR3 length: 17 residues. Here the CDR3 DNA reads TGCAGTGCTAGAGATCATGAGGTTAACTCCTATAATTCACCCCTCCACTTT. This gives the protein CSARDHEVNSYNSPLHF.

The V gene is TRBV7-9, the J gene TRBJ1-2, with 8 bases identical to TRBD1. V gave up 4 bases and J gave up 6 bases; unmatched junction bases: 13. The CDR3 spans 16 residues. Germline V CDR1 and CDR2: SEHNR, FQNEAQ (reference sequence). Written as DNA, the CDR3 is TGTGCCAGCAGCTCCCCCCGGACAGGGTCGGTCGATGGCTACACCTTC. It translates to CASSSPRTGSVDGYTF.

The rearrangement links TRBV7-9 to TRBJ2-5; 7 bases are shared with TRBD2. V shed 4 bases, J shed 5 bases, and the junction held 7 bases outside the gene matches. The CDR3 loop spans 14 amino acids. Germline CDR1 reads SEHNR; CDR2 reads FQNEAQ (reference sequence). CDR3 DNA sequence: TGTGCCAGCAGCTCATTCGGGGGGAGGGAGACCCAGTACTTC. Protein sequence: CASSSFGGRETQYF.

This clonotype is a singleton in its sample. A much larger clone sits a single nucleotide away, making a read error possible. The chain couples TRBV7-6 to TRBJ2-7; 14 bases line up with TRBD2. Germline CDR1 and CDR2: SGHVS and FNYEAQ. Trimming removed 1 base from V and 7 bases from J; junction bases left unmatched: 18. CDR3 length: 20 residues. The CDR3 nucleotides read TGTGCCAGCAGCTTAGATCCCGCCCGACTAGCGGGGGGGCCCCATAATGAGCAGTACTTC. Amino acid sequence: CASSLDPARLAGGPHNEQYF.

This clonotype was counted many times. The chain joins TRBV19 to TRBJ2-7; 8 bases agree with TRBD1. CDR3 size: 16 residues. J gave up 3 bases and V 6 bases, and 13 bases lay outside the gene matches. CDR1 and CDR2 (germline): LNHDA, SQIVND (reference sequence). CDR3 nucleotides: TGTGCCAGTAGCCATCGGACAGGGCAGCCCCTCTACGAGCAGTACTTC. Amino acid sequence: CASSHRTGQPLYEQYF. The whole variable domain, filled in from reference TRBV19 and TRBJ2-7, reads DGGITQSPKYLFRKEGQNVTLSCEQNLNHDAMYWYRQDPGQGLRLIYYSQIVNDFQKGDIAEGYSVSREKKESFPLTVTSAQKNPTAFYLCASSHRTGQPLYEQYFGPGTRLTVT.

This clonotype was observed at least ten times. CDR3 coding DNA: TGTGCCAGCACCTTACTAGCGGAGCAGTTCTTC. Its translation is CASTLLAEQFF. The chain employs TRBV5-6 and TRBJ2-1; 7 bases map to TRBD2. CDR1 SGHDT and CDR2 YYEEEE come from the germline V gene. The length of the CDR3 is 11 residues. V lost 6 bases and J lost 10; bases outside the gene matches: 4.

This clonotype was seen only a few times. The chain uses TRBV20-1 and TRBJ1-1, with no clear D. V was shortened by 0 bases and J by 5 bases, with 10 bases between the two germline ends. The CDR3 contains 13 residues. Germline loops: CDR1 DFQATT, CDR2 SNEGSKA (reference sequence). Written as DNA, the CDR3 is TGCAGTGCTAGAGATCCGGGAGGTACTGAAGCTTTCTTT. Translated, it gives CSARDPGGTEAFF.

In its sample, this clonotype was seen many times. This sequence joins TRBV12-3 or TRBV12-4 and TRBJ2-7; D not certain. Trimming stripped 8 bases from V and 1 base from J, with 9 bases between. The CDR3 loop spans 12 amino acids. CDR3 sequence reads: CASSPESYEQYF. In DNA, the CDR3 is TGTGCCAGCTCACCAGAATCCTACGAGCAGTACTTC.

This clonotype was counted between two and nine times. The V call is TRBV18, the J call TRBJ1-3; 7 positions match TRBD1. Germline CDR1 KGHSH, CDR2 LQKENI. The CDR3 spans 19 residues. V dropped 0 bases and J dropped 0; count of bases not matched to a gene: 11. This chain's CDR3 is CASSPPGLSGQHSGNTIYF. CDR3 in DNA: TGTGCCAGCTCACCACCGGGTCTCTCGGGACAGCACTCTGGAAACACCATATATTTT.